The clone carrying this T cell receptor beta chain appeared a few times. Its cognate antigen is unknown. As for treatment: oral pan-JAK inhibitor, 5-10 mg twice daily. Specimens obtained from alopecia areata patients comprised lesional scalp punch biopsies and peripheral blood. After isolation, RNA underwent reverse transcription to generate cDNA as the sequencing template. The protocol was immunoSEQ multiplex PCR, while the TCRdb copy is restricted to in-frame clones and leaves out a portion. Among fewer than 250,000 clones listed, approximately 61% were seen once. This sample stems from a study of CD8+ T cells in alopecia areata. The CDR3 totals 14 residues. V was trimmed by 2 bases and J by 5 bases, leaving 14 bases between them. Germline CDR1 and CDR2: SGHDT and YYEEEE. Study-wide points: Throughout tofacitinib, many expanded lesional clones continued to persist in scalp and blood. Normal skin's resident alphabeta T cells are also sequenced in scalp samples. Sharing of TCR sequences between patients (possibly for HLA-related reasons) was less clear than in mice.

This sequence was found in a human donor with alopecia areata. The chain couples TRBV5-6 to TRBJ2-7, with D possibly TRBD1 on 5 matching bases. This specimen was CD4+ T cells sorted from blood, taken at week 24, from a patient treated with tofacitinib. CDR3 sequence reads: CASSLRQYRDEQYF. CDR3 coding DNA: TGTGCCAGCAGCTTACGACAGTATAGGGACGAGCAGTACTTC.